Shown below are 20 T cell receptor beta chains from a single sample sequenced in a study of OX40 agonist ivuxolimab in advanced cancers. Assay: immunoSEQ multiplex PCR; the TCRdb copy retains only in-frame clones and omits some. Of about 47,000 clones listed, roughly 84% are singletons. The sequencing used CD4+ or CD8+ T cells sorted from blood, collected in a trial of the OX40 agonist ivuxolimab. Source of these receptors: an adult with an advanced solid tumor such as melanoma, head and neck, liver or kidney cancer.

J is TRBJ1-4 and V is TRBV6-1, with D tentatively TRBD1 (5 bases). With 5 bases removed from V and 9 bases from J, the gap between germline ends came to 16 bases. Germline V gives CDR1 MNHNS, CDR2 SASEGT. CDR3 size: 14 residues. For the CDR3, the DNA is TGTGCCAGCAGTCCACGGGGGGTGCAGAAAAAACTGTTTTTT. This translates into CASSPRGVQKKLFF.

This clone is a singleton in its sample. V is TRBV7-2 and J is TRBJ2-5, with 9 bases that match TRBD2. V lost 3 bases to trimming and J lost 1 base; unmatched junction nucleotides: 12. This CDR3 contains 18 residues. Germline CDR1 and CDR2: SGHTA and FQGNSA. In DNA, the CDR3 is TGTGCCAGCAGCTTCCCGGGACTAGCCCCATCCTTCCAAGAGACCCAGTACTTC. Translating gives CASSFPGLAPSFQETQYF.

As to this clone: Lacking the conserved final phenylalanine or tryptophan, this CDR3 likely reflects a read error. The DNA is left out, because the CDR3 cannot be placed on it with certainty; the CDR3 is given as TCRdb lists it. This chain connects TRBV5-8 to TRBJ1-2. The CDR3 has 12 residues if both end residues are counted. Germline CDR1 is SGHTS and CDR2 is YDEGEE. The CDR3 sequence is CASSGNRDRVMA.

The DNA of the CDR3 is TGTGCCAGCTCACCTCGGGAGGGCCGAGAGGGGACTGAAGCTTTCTTT. Translated, it gives CASSPREGREGTEAFF. The chain has TRBV18 and TRBJ1-1; D might be TRBD1 (5 bases). Trimming shortened V by 3 bases and J by 5 bases, and 19 bases separated the two germline ends. Per the germline V gene, CDR1 is KGHSH and CDR2 is LQKENI. The CDR3 has 16 residues.

With respect to this clone: Within the sample, other DNA sequences also encode this same CDR3. The chain employs TRBV11-2 and TRBJ2-1; 8 bases are a match to TRBD2. Germline V gene sequence: CDR1 SGHAT, CDR2 FQNNGV. Trimming cost V 5 bases and J 5 bases; bases outside gene matches: 11. The CDR3 runs to 16 residues. The CDR3 coding sequence is TGTGCCAGCAGCCCTAATAGCGGGGCGGGACACAATGAGCAGTTCTTC. Its translation: CASSPNSGAGHNEQFF.

Only a few counts were recorded for this clone. The V call is TRBV15, the J call TRBJ2-1, with 12 bases fitting TRBD2. Losses at the gene ends were 0 bases for V and 6 bases for J; bases not matched to a gene: 6. Germline-derived CDR1 and CDR2 are LNHNV and YYDKDF (reference sequence). The CDR3 is 17 residues long. This chain's CDR3 is CATSRDILAGGLNEQFF. The CDR3 DNA reads as TGTGCCACCAGCAGAGATATACTAGCGGGGGGTCTCAATGAGCAGTTCTTC.

The CDR3 DNA sequence: TGTGCCTGTGATAGTAGCGGGGGGGCTACAGATACGCAGTATTTT. Its translation is CACDSSGGATDTQYF. This rearrangement joins TRBV30 to TRBJ2-3, with 11 bases matching TRBD2. V trimming: 6 bases; J trimming: 3 bases; junction bases outside the gene matches: 8. The CDR3 has 15 amino acids. CDR1 GTSNPN and CDR2 SVGIG come from the germline V gene (reference sequence).

This clone has just one count. The J gene is TRBJ1-5, the V gene TRBV6-1, with a weak D call TRBD1 (5 bases). The CDR3 has 13 amino acids. Trimming removed 0 bases at V and 7 bases at J, with 7 bases between. CDR1 and CDR2 from the germline V gene are MNHNS and SASEGT. The DNA of the CDR3 is TGTGCCAGCAGTGAAGCGGGGGGGCAGCCCCAGCATTTT. Translated: CASSEAGGQPQHF.

V usage is TRBV18 and J usage is TRBJ2-5; tentative D call: TRBD2 (5 bases). The closer fit of TRBJ2-7 to the DNA end suggests the J call may be wrong. Per germline, CDR1 KGHSH and CDR2 LQKENI. CDR3 size: 14 residues. Here the CDR3 reads CASSPGSGFHEQYF. The CDR3 DNA sequence: TGTGCCAGCTCACCTGGTTCGGGGTTCCACGAGCAGTACTTC.

The chain joins TRBV2 to TRBJ2-6; D gene unclear. The germline CDR1 and CDR2 sequences are SNHLY and FYNNEI. The V and J ends lost 9 bases and 0 bases respectively, with 6 bases between them. The CDR3 runs 13 residues. The CDR3 region has the DNA TGTGCCAGTCAGAGCTCTGGGGCCAACGTCCTGACTTTC. Translated: CASQSSGANVLTF.

The table lists this clone with a count of one. The chain uses TRBV19 and TRBJ2-7; the match to TRBD1 covers 9 bases. V was pared by 5 bases and J by 4 bases, with 6 bases of the junction left unmatched. This CDR3 has 14 amino acids. Germline lookup yields CDR1 LNHDA and CDR2 SQIVND (reference sequence). CDR3 region: CASSRADRGYEQYF. DNA for the CDR3: TGTGCCAGTAGTCGTGCGGACAGGGGTTACGAGCAGTACTTC.

The rearrangement uses TRBV9 and TRBJ2-1; TRBD2 matches 8 bases. The V gene's germline CDR1 is SGDLS and CDR2 YYNGEE. The CDR3 consists of 15 residues. The junction had 6 bases not matched to a gene; V was cut back by 5 bases and J by 2 bases. The CDR3, as DNA: TGTGCCAGCAGTTCCACTAGCGGAGCCTACAATGAGCAGTTCTTC. Translation: CASSSTSGAYNEQFF.

The chain uses TRBV6-1 and TRBJ1-2; 10 nucleotides line up with TRBD1. The CDR3 is made up of 17 amino acids. Germline CDR1 MNHNS, CDR2 SASEGT. The junction had 8 bases not matched to a gene; V was cut back by 3 bases and J by 1 base. CDR3 loop: CASSEGRTGGHNYGYTF. CDR3 bases: TGTGCCAGCAGTGAGGGCCGGACAGGGGGACATAACTATGGCTACACCTTC.

The chain has TRBV10-3 and TRBJ1-2; D not resolved. The CDR3 is made up of 12 amino acids. Germline lookup yields CDR1 ENHRY and CDR2 SYGVKD. Between the trimmed V and J ends, which lost 0 bases and 8 bases, there was a span of 7 bases. The CDR3 region has the DNA TGTGCCATCAGTGAGTCGGGCCTCGGCTACACCTTC. This translates into CAISESGLGYTF.

The gene calls are TRBV6-1 and TRBJ1-2; TRBD1 might be the D (5 bases). Germline values: CDR1 MNHNS, CDR2 SASEGT. The V and J ends lost 4 bases and 4 bases respectively, with 10 bases between them. The CDR3 has 13 residues. The CDR3 region has the DNA TGTGCCAGCAGTGTGGAAGGGGTCTATGGCTACACCTTC. Translated, it gives CASSVEGVYGYTF.

V is TRBV7-9 and J is TRBJ2-7; possibly TRBD1 for D (5 bases). The CDR3 has 16 amino acids. Germline assignment: CDR1 SEHNR and CDR2 FQNEAQ (reference sequence). Trimming cost V 1 base and J 6 bases, with 19 bases left between them. The CDR3 here is CASSLVDWQPQGEQYF. The CDR3, as DNA: TGTGCCAGCAGCTTAGTTGATTGGCAGCCCCAGGGCGAGCAGTACTTC.

A word on this clone: Other DNA sequences in the same sample also yield this CDR3. The J gene is TRBJ2-7, the V gene TRBV19; D gene uncertain. Trimming left V 5 bases short and J 2 bases short, with 13 bases between. The CDR3 contains 14 residues. Per the germline V gene, CDR1 is LNHDA and CDR2 is SQIVND (reference sequence). CDR3: CASSPRTQPYEQYF. For the CDR3, the DNA is TGTGCCAGTAGTCCCCGGACCCAGCCCTACGAGCAGTACTTC.

The chain recombines TRBV2 with TRBJ2-1; D possibly matches TRBD1 or TRBD2 (6 bases each). The CDR3 loop spans 14 amino acids. Trimming pared 6 bases from V and 6 bases from J, leaving 15 bases between. In germline, CDR1 is SNHLY, CDR2 FYNNEI. The CDR3 reads CASSGGTGINEQFF. For the CDR3, the DNA is TGTGCCAGCAGCGGGGGCACAGGGATCAATGAGCAGTTCTTC.

This clone was detected once. The V gene is TRBV7-2, the J gene TRBJ2-7; D perhaps matches TRBD1 (5 bases). Per germline, CDR1 SGHTA and CDR2 FQGNSA. The ends were cut back, 1 base at V and 2 bases at J, with 18 bases in the middle. This CDR3 spans 17 amino acids. The CDR3 DNA follows: TGTGCCAGCAGCTTAGATGTGGGGCCATCACTAACCTACGAGCAGTACTTC. Amino acids: CASSLDVGPSLTYEQYF.

This clone was detected once. This chain joins TRBV5-1 and TRBJ1-4, with D uncertain. Germline loops: CDR1 SGHRS, CDR2 YFSETQ. The CDR3 runs to 14 residues. Trimming stripped 5 bases from V and 4 bases from J, with 12 bases between. The CDR3 DNA reads as TGCGCCAGCAGAATGAGGGAACATAATGAAAAACTGTTTTTT. Its protein product is CASRMREHNEKLFF. Together with reference TRBV5-1 and TRBJ1-4, the CDR3 gives the full variable domain: KAGVTQTPRYLIKTRGQQVTLSCSPISGHRSVSWYQQTPGQGLQFLFEYFSETQRNKGNFPGRFSGRQFSNSRSEMNVSTLELGDSALYLCASRMREHNEKLFFGSGTQLSVL.